This TCR beta chain originates from a study of PD-1 blockade in classical Hodgkin lymphoma. Findings and caveats of the study: Compared with healthy donors, newly diagnosed patients reportedly showed lower baseline TCR diversity. At C4D1, TCR diversity had climbed significantly for CD4+ cells, though not for CD8+ cells. Among the patients, those starting nivolumab under 1 year after ASCT were excluded.

About this clone itself: Its target is unknown.

TCRdb keeps only in-frame clones here, not all; method: immunoSEQ multiplex PCR. The sample carries under 130,000 clones, around nine tenths recorded once. As to time point: cycle 4 day 1 (C4D1), after less than seven weeks of nivolumab. Each of the patients experienced relapse following autologous stem cell transplantation, and their brentuximab vedotin exposure differed. The material sequenced was peripheral blood mononuclear cells (PBMCs), taken before the fourth cycle of nivolumab. This TCR was sampled from a human donor with classical Hodgkin lymphoma.

The CDR3 DNA sequence: TGTGCCAGCACCGGCGGGGGGTTTGGCTACACCTTC. Protein: CASTGGGFGYTF. The chain has TRBV5-6 and TRBJ1-2, with D tentatively TRBD1 (5 bases). The CDR3 contains 12 residues. V lost 6 bases, J lost 7 bases, and 13 bases lay in between. Germline V gene data show CDR1 as SGHDT and CDR2 as YYEEEE.